This T cell receptor (beta chain) was recovered during a study of blood T cell repertoires in COVID-19. Study-wide background: Samples of COVID-19 (acute and convalescent) were obtained from the United States, Italy and Spain. T cells, B-cell-depleted T cells, or PBMCs provided the cDNA or gDNA that served as material.

As processed by the authors: The assay estimated nucleated cells by amplifying reference gene primers. Sequencing used immunoSEQ multiplex PCR; TCRdb keeps in-frame clones, though not all of them. V and J calls and clone size follow that table, whereas D and trimming were derived from the DNA. This sample yields roughly 70,000 clones, of which around nine tenths are seen a single time; under 1.5% belongs to the top ten. Deletions cut 3 bases from V and 7 bases from J, with 9 bases between. The CDR3 consists of 12 residues. V gene TRBV12-3 or TRBV12-4 combines with J gene TRBJ1-1; a weak D match, TRBD1 (5 bases). Sequencing input: peripheral blood. The clonotype was recovered from a middle-aged man with acute or convalescent COVID-19. The CDR3 DNA follows: TGTGCCAGCAGTTTGCGGGGGTTTGAAGCTTTCTTT. Protein sequence: CASSLRGFEAFF.